These 6 T cell receptor beta chains share one sample of origin, sequenced in a study of T cell clonotyping in hematopoietic cell transplantation. Here immunoSEQ multiplex PCR was the method, and the copy in TCRdb shows in-frame clones only, minus some. The sample yields more than 65,000 clones, 90% to 95% seen once. Sequencing used peripheral blood mononuclear cells. The origin of the receptors is a man aged 50 to 59 in good health. Some clones in this sample may be carry-over from other donors' samples.

The chain links TRBV4-2 to TRBJ2-3; 9 bases are a match to TRBD2. CDR1 LGHNA and CDR2 YNFKEQ come from the germline V gene. V was clipped by 0 bases and J by 9 bases; unmatched bases: 7. The CDR3 extends over 15 amino acids. In nucleotides, the CDR3 is TGTGCCAGCAGCCAAGAGGGTAGCGGGAGTACCACGCAGTATTTT. Translation: CASSQEGSGSTTQYF.

This clone was observed a single time. The CDR3 nucleotides are TGTGCCAGCAGTGTTCGTCTGAGCCAGCCCCAGCATTTT. It is translated as CASSVRLSQPQHF. This rearrangement joins TRBV27 to TRBJ1-5, with D unclear. V lost 5 bases to trimming and J lost 7 bases, with 12 bases between them. Per the germline V gene, CDR1 is MNHEY and CDR2 is SMNVEV (reference sequence). The CDR3 is 13 residues long.

V is TRBV5-4 and J is TRBJ2-3; D gene uncertain. This CDR3 spans 12 amino acids. V was cut by 0 bases and J by 5 bases, with 4 bases left in between. The germline V gene encodes CDR1 SGHNT and CDR2 YYREEE (reference sequence). The CDR3 here is CASSLGVDTQYF. DNA for the CDR3: TGTGCCAGCAGCTTGGGGGTAGATACGCAGTATTTT.

This chain joins TRBV5-1 and TRBJ2-1, with 14 bases fitting TRBD2. Germline loops: CDR1 SGHRS, CDR2 YFSETQ. J was trimmed by 5 bases and V by 3 bases; bases with no gene match: 1. This CDR3 region has 15 residues. CDR3 residues: CASSSGLAGDNEQFF. The DNA for the CDR3 is TGCGCCAGCAGCTCGGGACTAGCGGGGGACAATGAGCAGTTCTTC.

The chain joins TRBV2 to TRBJ2-1; no definite D call. V was shortened by 10 bases and J by 4 bases, with 11 bases between the two germline ends. The V gene's germline CDR1 is SNHLY and CDR2 FYNNEI. This CDR3 region has 12 residues. CDR3 in DNA: TGTGCCACCACGACAAATTACAATGAGCAGTTCTTC. Encoded protein: CATTTNYNEQFF.

V usage is TRBV28 and J usage is TRBJ1-1; D is unclear. The CDR3 extends over 17 amino acids. With 8 bases removed from V and 0 bases from J, the gap between germline ends came to 22 bases. Germline CDR1 MDHEN, CDR2 SYDVKM. CDR3 residues: CASGHPDRRPMNTEAFF. The CDR3 DNA sequence: TGTGCCAGCGGGCACCCGGACCGTAGACCAATGAACACTGAAGCTTTCTTT.